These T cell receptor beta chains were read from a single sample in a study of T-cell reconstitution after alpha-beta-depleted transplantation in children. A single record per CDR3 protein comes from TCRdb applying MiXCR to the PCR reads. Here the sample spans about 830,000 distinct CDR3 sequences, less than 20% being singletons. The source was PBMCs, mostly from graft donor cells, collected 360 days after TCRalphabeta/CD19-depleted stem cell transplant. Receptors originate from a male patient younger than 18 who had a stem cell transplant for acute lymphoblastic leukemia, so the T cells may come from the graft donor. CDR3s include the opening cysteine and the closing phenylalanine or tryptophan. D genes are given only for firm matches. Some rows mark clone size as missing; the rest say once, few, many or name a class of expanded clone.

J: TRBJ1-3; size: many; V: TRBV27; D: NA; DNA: TGTGCCAGCAGTTTATCGGGGGGGTCTGGAAACACCATATATTTT; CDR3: CASSLSGGSGNTIYF
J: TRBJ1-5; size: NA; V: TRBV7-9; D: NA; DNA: TGTGCCAGCAGCTTAGTGGGGCTCAATCAGCCCCAGCATTTT; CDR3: CASSLVGLNQPQHF
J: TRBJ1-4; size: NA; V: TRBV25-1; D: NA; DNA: TGTGCCAGCAGTGACCAGGGGACTAATGAAAAACTGTTTTTT; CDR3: CASSDQGTNEKLFF
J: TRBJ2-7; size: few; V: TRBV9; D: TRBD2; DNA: TGTGCCAGCAGCGCAAGACTAGCGGGAGGCTATTACGAGCAGTACTTC; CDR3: CASSARLAGGYYEQYF
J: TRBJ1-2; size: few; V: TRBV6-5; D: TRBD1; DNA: TGTGCCAGCAGTTACCATGACAGGGGCCCGGCCGGCTACACCTTC; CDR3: CASSYHDRGPAGYTF
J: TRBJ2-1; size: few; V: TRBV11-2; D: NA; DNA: TGTGCCAGCAGCGCCACCATACAGGGGAGGCCGTTCTTC; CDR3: CASSATIQGRPFF
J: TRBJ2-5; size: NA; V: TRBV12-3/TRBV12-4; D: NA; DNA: TGTGCCAGCAGCCCAAGGGGGGTTGAGACCCAGTACTTC; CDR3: CASSPRGVETQYF
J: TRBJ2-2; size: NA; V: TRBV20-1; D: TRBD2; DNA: TGCAGTGCTAGGGAAAGGACTAGCGGCCTTAACACCGGGGAGCTGTTTTTT; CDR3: CSARERTSGLNTGELFF
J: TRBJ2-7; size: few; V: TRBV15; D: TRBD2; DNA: TGTGCCACCAGCACTAGGACGGGAGGAAGGGGCGAGCAGTACTTC; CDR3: CATSTRTGGRGEQYF
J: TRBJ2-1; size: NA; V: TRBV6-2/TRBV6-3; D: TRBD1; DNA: TGTGCCAGCAGATGGACAGGGTCCGGTGAGCAGTTCTTC; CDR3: CASRWTGSGEQFF
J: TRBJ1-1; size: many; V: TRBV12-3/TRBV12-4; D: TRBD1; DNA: TGTGCCAGCAGTTCGCACAGGGGGGGCACTGAAGCTTTCTTT; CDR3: CASSSHRGGTEAFF
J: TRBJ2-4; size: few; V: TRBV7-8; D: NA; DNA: TGTGCCAGCAGCTTAACTAGAAGGACCTGGGGGGCCCCGGAAAACATTCAGTACTTC; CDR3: CASSLTRRTWGAPENIQYF
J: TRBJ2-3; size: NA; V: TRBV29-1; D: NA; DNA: TGCAGCGTTGAAGATCTTCGGGGGATTTCTAGCACAGATACGCAGTATTTT; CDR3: CSVEDLRGISSTDTQYF
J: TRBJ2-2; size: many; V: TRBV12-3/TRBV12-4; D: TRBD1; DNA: TGTGCCAGCAGTCGTCAAGGGGGCCCGCCCGGGGAGCTGTTTTTT; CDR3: CASSRQGGPPGELFF
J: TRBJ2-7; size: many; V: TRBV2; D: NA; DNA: TGTGCCAGCAGCCCTGGCAACGAGCAGTACTTC; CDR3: CASSPGNEQYF
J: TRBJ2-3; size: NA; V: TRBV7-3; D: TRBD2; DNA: TGTGCCAGCAGCCTACTAGCGGGAGGGCCCTTGACAGATACGCAGTATTTT; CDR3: CASSLLAGGPLTDTQYF
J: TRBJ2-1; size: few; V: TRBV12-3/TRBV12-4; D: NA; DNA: TGTGCCAGCAGTAACACGCTTGAGCAGTTCTTC; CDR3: CASSNTLEQFF
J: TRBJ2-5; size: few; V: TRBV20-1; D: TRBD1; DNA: TGCAGTGCTAGAGTCCCCAGGGGGCGAGAGACCCAGTACTTC; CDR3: CSARVPRGRETQYF
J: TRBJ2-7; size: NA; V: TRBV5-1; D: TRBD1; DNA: TGCGCCAGCAGCAAAAGGACAGGGGACCACGAGCAGTACTTC; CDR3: CASSKRTGDHEQYF
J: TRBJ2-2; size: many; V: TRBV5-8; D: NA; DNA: TGTGCCAGCAGCTTGGGGCTCGTCAACACCGGGGAGCTGTTTTTT; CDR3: CASSLGLVNTGELFF
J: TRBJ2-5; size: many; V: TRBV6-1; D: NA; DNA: TGTGCCAGCAGCCAGGGTAACCAAGAGACCCAGTACTTC; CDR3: CASSQGNQETQYF
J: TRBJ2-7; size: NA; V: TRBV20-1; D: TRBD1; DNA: TGCAGTGCTAGAGACCCAGGGGGCATCTCCTACGAGCAGTACTTC; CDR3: CSARDPGGISYEQYF
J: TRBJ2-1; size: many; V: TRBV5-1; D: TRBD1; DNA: TGCGCCAGCAGCTGGACAGGGGGCTACAATGAGCAGTTCTTC; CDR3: CASSWTGGYNEQFF
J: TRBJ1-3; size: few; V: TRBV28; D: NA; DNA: TGTGCCAGCAGTTTCTACCCCGGAAACACCATATATTTT; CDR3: CASSFYPGNTIYF
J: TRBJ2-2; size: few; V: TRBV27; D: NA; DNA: TGTGCCAGCAGTCCCCGGATGAGAGAGCTGTTTTTT; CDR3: CASSPRMRELFF
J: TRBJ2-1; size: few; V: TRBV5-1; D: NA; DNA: TGCGCCAGCAGCCAAGAGCCCTTATACAATGAGCAGTTCTTC; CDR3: CASSQEPLYNEQFF
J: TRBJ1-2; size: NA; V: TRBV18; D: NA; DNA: TGTGCCAGCTCACCACCGGATGGAAGGAACTATGGCTACACCTTC; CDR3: CASSPPDGRNYGYTF
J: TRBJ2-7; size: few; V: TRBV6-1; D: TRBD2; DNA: TGTGCCAGCAGCCCGGGACTAGAGGCCTACGAGCAGTACTTC; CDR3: CASSPGLEAYEQYF
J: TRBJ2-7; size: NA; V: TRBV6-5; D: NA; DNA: TGTGCGGCCGGGTGGGACCCCTACGAGCAGTACTTC; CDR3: CAAGWDPYEQYF
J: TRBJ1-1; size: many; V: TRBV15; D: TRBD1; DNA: TGTGCCACCAGCGGATTCGGGACAGGGATTGACACTGAAGCTTTCTTT; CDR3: CATSGFGTGIDTEAFF
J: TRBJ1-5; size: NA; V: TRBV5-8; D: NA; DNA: TGTGCCAGCAGCTTGGCGCAGCCGGAGGGTCAGCCCCAGCATTTT; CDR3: CASSLAQPEGQPQHF
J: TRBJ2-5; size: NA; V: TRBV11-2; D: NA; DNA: TGTGCCAGCAGCGTTGGGGGGCTTGGGGAGACCCAGTACTTC; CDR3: CASSVGGLGETQYF
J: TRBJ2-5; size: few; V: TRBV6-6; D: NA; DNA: TGTGCCAGCAGTTACTCCCCGGACCTTATGTACTTC; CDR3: CASSYSPDLMYF
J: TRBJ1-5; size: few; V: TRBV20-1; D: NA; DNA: TGCAGTGAAGCTAATAGAGGCAATCAGCCCCAGCATTTT; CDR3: CSEANRGNQPQHF
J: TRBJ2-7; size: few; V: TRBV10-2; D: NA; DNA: TGCGCCACCTCCTTCACGGGGGCCGGGGACGAGCAGTACTTC; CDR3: CATSFTGAGDEQYF
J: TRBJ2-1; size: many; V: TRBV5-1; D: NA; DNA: TGCGCCAGCAGCTTGGAAGGCCAGCTTAATCACAATGAGCAGTTCTTC; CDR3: CASSLEGQLNHNEQFF
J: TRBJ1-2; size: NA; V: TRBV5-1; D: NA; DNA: TGCGCCAGCAGCCTCCGGGACACCTATGGCTACACCTTC; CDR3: CASSLRDTYGYTF
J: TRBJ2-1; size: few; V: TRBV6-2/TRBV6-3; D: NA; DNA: TGTGCCAGCAGTTACCCCAGTGAGCAGTTCTTC; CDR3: CASSYPSEQFF
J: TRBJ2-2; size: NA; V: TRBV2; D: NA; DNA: TGTGCCAGCACTGGACCCAGGGAGCTGTTTTTT; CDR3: CASTGPRELFF
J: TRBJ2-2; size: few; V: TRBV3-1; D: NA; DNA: TGTGCCAGCAGCTCCCCAGGAGCGCGGGGGCCGAACACCGGGGAGCTGTTTTTT; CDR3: CASSSPGARGPNTGELFF
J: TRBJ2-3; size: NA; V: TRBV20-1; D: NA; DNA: TGCAGTGCCCGATGGCGGAAGCGCACAGATACGCAGTATTTT; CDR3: CSARWRKRTDTQYF
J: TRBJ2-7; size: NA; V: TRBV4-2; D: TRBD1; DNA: TGTGCCAGCAGCCAGGAGAGGACAGGGGACGAGCAGTACTTC; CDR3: CASSQERTGDEQYF
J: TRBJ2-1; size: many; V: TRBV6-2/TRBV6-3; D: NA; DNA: TGTGCCAGCAGTTACCCCCCCGCGGGTGAGCAGTTCTTC; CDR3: CASSYPPAGEQFF
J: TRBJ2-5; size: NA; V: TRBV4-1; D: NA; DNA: TGCGCCAGCAGCCAACCCTGGGGGACCGACTCCGGGACCCAGTACTTC; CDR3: CASSQPWGTDSGTQYF
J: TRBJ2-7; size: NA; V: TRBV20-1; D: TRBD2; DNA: TGCAGTGCTAGAGGACTAGCGGGAAGCGAGCAGTACTTC; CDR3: CSARGLAGSEQYF
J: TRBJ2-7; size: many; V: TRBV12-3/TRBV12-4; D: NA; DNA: TGTGCCAGCAGTTTCTCAAGGGATAGGCTATCCCCTTACTACGAGCAGTACTTC; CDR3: CASSFSRDRLSPYYEQYF
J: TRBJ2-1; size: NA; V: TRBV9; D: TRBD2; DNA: TGTGCCAGCAGCGTAATAGTGGCGGGAGATCGGAATGAGCAGTTCTTC; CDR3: CASSVIVAGDRNEQFF
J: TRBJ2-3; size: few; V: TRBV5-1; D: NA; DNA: TGCGCCAGCAGGCGGGATAGGGCCGGAGATACGCAGTATTTT; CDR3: CASRRDRAGDTQYF
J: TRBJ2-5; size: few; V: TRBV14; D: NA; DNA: TGTGCCAGCAGCCAAGATTGGGCAGCGGCCAACCAAGAGACCCAGTACTTC; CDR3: CASSQDWAAANQETQYF
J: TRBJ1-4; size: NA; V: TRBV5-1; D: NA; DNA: TGCGCCAGCAGGTCCGGGACGGCTAATGAAAAACTGTTTTTT; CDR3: CASRSGTANEKLFF
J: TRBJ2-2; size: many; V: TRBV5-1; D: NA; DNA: TGCGCCAGCATGGAGGCGGCGGGACCCGGGGAGCTGTTTTTT; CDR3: CASMEAAGPGELFF
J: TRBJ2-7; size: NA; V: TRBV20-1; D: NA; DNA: TGCAGTGCTAGAGATCCTCACTACGAGCAGTACTTC; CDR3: CSARDPHYEQYF
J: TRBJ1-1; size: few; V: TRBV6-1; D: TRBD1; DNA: TGTGCCAGCAGCTCTATGGACAGGTCTGAAGCTTTCTTT; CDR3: CASSSMDRSEAFF
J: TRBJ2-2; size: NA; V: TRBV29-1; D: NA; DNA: TGCAGCGTAGCCCATGCCCGAGGGTGGTCAACCGGGGAGCTGTTTTTT; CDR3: CSVAHARGWSTGELFF